Listed below are T cell receptor beta chains from one sample, sequenced in a study of blood T cell repertoires in COVID-19. Measured with immunoSEQ multiplex PCR; TCRdb has only the in-frame clones, and not every one. The sample records over 200,000 clones, approximately 90% being singletons. The specimen sequenced was peripheral blood. These receptors originate from a man aged 25-40 years with COVID-19, enrolled during active disease. CDR3s include the opening cysteine and the closing phenylalanine or tryptophan.

J | V | CDR3
TRBJ1-2 | TRBV28 | CASSSPGLGYTF
TRBJ1-5 | TRBV19 | CASSIPRGTEIYQPQHF
TRBJ2-3 | TRBV9 | CASSVRDQKRPPDTQYF
TRBJ2-1 | TRBV5-4 | CASSLRQPISYNEQFF
TRBJ1-5 | TRBV12-5 | CASGAGTGSNQPQHF
TRBJ1-4 | TRBV6-1 | CASSESGHLNEKLFF
TRBJ1-1 | TRBV3-1/TRBV3-2 | CASKPSMGQANTEAFF
TRBJ2-7 | TRBV28 | CASSESNRGTYEQYF
TRBJ1-2 | TRBV28 | CASSSIGQGKILDGYTF
TRBJ1-6 | TRBV3-1/TRBV3-2 | CASSQVRATHNSPLHF
TRBJ1-2 | TRBV27 | CASSLGTGYGYTF
TRBJ2-3 | TRBV19 | CASRGSGGFASTDTQYF
TRBJ2-2 | TRBV4-1 | CASSQVGSGELFF
TRBJ2-1 | TRBV10-3 | CAISAGNNEQFF
TRBJ2-7 | TRBV7-3 | CASSITGTGTYEQYF
TRBJ1-2 | TRBV2 | CASSPRDRGNYGYTF
TRBJ1-1 | TRBV12-3/TRBV12-4 | CASSQDRGTEAFF
TRBJ2-7 | TRBV2 | CASRAGTGPSYEQYF
TRBJ1-2 | TRBV11-2 | CASSLLGGNGYTF
TRBJ1-2 | TRBV19 | CASSIYPLQGPANYGYTF
TRBJ1-1 | TRBV7-3 | CASSPQKAEAFF
TRBJ1-5 | TRBV30 | CAWSPPESDREGNQPQHF
TRBJ2-2 | TRBV11-3 | CASSLSTGELFF
TRBJ1-1 | TRBV25-1 | CASSEWGGVTEAFF
TRBJ1-5 | TRBV28 | CASSYWAESNQPQHF
TRBJ1-5 | TRBV6-2/TRBV6-3 | CASSFLDRSNQPQHF
TRBJ2-3 | TRBV4-3 | CASSQDRGAYTQYF
TRBJ2-7 | TRBV19 | CASSIQGSLYEQYF